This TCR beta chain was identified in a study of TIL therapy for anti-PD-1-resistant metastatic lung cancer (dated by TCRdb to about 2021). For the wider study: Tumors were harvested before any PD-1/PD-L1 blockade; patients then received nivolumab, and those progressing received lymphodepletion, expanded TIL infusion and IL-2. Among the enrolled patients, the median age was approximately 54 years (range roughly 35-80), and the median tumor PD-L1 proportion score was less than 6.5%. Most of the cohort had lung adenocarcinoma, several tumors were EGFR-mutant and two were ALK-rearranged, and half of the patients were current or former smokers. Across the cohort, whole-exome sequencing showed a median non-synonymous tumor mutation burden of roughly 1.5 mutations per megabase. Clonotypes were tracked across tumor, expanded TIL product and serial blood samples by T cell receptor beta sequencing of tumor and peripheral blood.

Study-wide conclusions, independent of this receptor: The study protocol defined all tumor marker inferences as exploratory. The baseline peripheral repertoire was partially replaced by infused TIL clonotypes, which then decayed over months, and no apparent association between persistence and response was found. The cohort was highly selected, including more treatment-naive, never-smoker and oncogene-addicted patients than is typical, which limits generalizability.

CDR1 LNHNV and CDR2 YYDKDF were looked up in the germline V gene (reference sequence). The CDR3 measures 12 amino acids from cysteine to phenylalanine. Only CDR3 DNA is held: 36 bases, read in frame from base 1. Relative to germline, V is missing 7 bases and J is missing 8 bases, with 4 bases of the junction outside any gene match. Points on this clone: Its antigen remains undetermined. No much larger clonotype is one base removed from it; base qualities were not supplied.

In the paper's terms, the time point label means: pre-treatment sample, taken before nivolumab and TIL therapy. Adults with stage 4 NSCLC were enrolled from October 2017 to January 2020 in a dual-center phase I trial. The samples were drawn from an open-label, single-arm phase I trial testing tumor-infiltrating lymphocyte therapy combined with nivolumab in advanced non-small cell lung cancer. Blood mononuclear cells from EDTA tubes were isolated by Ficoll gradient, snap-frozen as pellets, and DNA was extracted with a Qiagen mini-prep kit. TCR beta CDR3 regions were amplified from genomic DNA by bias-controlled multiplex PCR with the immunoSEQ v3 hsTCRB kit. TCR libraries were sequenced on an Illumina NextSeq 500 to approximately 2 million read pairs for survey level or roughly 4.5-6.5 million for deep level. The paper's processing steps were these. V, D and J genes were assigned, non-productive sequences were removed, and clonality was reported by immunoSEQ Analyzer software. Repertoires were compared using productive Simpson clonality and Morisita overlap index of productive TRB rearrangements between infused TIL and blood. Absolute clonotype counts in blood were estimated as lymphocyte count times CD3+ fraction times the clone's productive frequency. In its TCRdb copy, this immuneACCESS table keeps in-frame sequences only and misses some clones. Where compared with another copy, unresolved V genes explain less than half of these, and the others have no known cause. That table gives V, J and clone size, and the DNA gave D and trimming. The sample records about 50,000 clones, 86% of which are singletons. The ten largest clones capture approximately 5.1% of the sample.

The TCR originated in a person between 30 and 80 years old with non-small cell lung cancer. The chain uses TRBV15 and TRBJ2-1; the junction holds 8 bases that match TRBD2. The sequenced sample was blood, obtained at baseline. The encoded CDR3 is CATNPGGDEQFF. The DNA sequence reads TGTGCCACCAACCCCGGGGGGGATGAGCAGTTCTTC. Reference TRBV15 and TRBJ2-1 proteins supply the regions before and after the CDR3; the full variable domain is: DAMVIQNPRYQVTQFGKPVTLSCSQTLNHNVMYWYQQKSSQAPKLLFHYYDKDFNNEADTPDNFQSRRPNTSFCFLDIRSPGLGDTAMYLCATNPGGDEQFFGPGTRLTVL.